One and the same sample provided the 24 T cell receptor beta chains below, sequenced in a study of OX40 agonist ivuxolimab in advanced cancers. Clones were sequenced by immunoSEQ multiplex PCR, and TCRdb holds only the in-frame ones, with some missing. The table includes 8,000 to 10,000 clones, approximately 91% detected once. The material sequenced was CD4+ or CD8+ T cells sorted from blood, taken in a trial of the OX40 agonist ivuxolimab. The source of these receptors is an adult with an advanced solid tumor such as melanoma, head and neck, liver or kidney cancer.

The chain has TRBV5-1 and TRBJ1-1; D is possibly TRBD1 (6 bases). V was clipped by 2 bases and J by 7 bases, with 18 bases between them. CDR1 is SGHRS, CDR2 YFSETQ, per germline. The CDR3 has 15 residues. CDR3 in DNA: TGCGCCAGCAGCTTCTCGGGTTCGGGGGCTGATGAAGCTTTCTTT. Translation gives CASSFSGSGADEAFF.

This chain joins TRBV19 and TRBJ2-5, with 9 bases fitting TRBD1. From germline, CDR1 is LNHDA and CDR2 SQIVND (reference sequence). This CDR3 region has 15 residues. V shed 6 bases and J 0 bases; nucleotides not matched to a gene: 5. CDR3 region: CASRARDRDQETQYF. The CDR3 DNA reads TGTGCCAGTAGAGCAAGGGACAGGGACCAAGAGACCCAGTACTTC.

The CDR3 nucleotides read TGCGCCAGCAGCTATCAGAACCGAAAGACCTATGGCTACACCTTC. Protein sequence: CASSYQNRKTYGYTF. The chain employs TRBV4-1 and TRBJ1-2; D gene ambiguous. This CDR3 is 15 amino acids long. Trimming cost V 5 bases and J 4 bases, with 17 bases left between them. The germline CDR1 and CDR2 sequences are MGHRA and YSYEKL.

The chain uses TRBV5-1 and TRBJ2-7, with TRBD2 matching over 8 bases. Germline V CDR1 and CDR2: SGHRS, YFSETQ. The CDR3 totals 14 residues. J was trimmed by 7 bases and V by 0 bases; bases with no gene match: 6. This chain's CDR3 is CASSLAGGPLEQYF. CDR3 DNA: TGCGCCAGCAGCTTGGCGGGGGGGCCGCTGGAGCAGTACTTC. Variable domain in full (rest from reference TRBV5-1 and TRBJ2-7): KAGVTQTPRYLIKTRGQQVTLSCSPISGHRSVSWYQQTPGQGLQFLFEYFSETQRNKGNFPGRFSGRQFSNSRSEMNVSTLELGDSALYLCASSLAGGPLEQYFGPGTRLTVT.

DNA of the CDR3: TGTGCCAGCAGCGTAGAAGGGAAAGAGACCCAGTACTTC. As protein: CASSVEGKETQYF. The J gene is TRBJ2-5, the V gene TRBV9, with D unclear. This CDR3 has 13 amino acids. V was cut by 0 bases and J by 3 bases, with 6 bases left in between. In germline, CDR1 is SGDLS, CDR2 YYNGEE.

V gene TRBV5-8 combines with J gene TRBJ1-2, with D possibly TRBD1 on 5 matching bases. V was pared by 0 bases and J by 5 bases, with 23 bases between. Germline V gene data show CDR1 as SGHTS and CDR2 as YDEGEE. The CDR3 has 18 amino acids. CDR3 coding DNA: TGTGCCAGCAGCTTGGTCCGGGACGGCGAAGAAATTTTATATGGCTACACCTTC. Translated, it gives CASSLVRDGEEILYGYTF.

This chain links TRBV2 with TRBJ1-4, with 7 bases that match TRBD1. The CDR3 extends over 15 amino acids. V shed 6 bases and J 7 bases; nucleotides not matched to a gene: 11. Germline values: CDR1 SNHLY, CDR2 FYNNEI. CDR3 DNA sequence: TGTGCCAGCAGCTCCCCAGGGGGGATTCGTGAAAAACTGTTTTTT. Amino acid sequence: CASSSPGGIREKLFF.

V gene TRBV9 combines with J gene TRBJ2-1; D may correspond to TRBD1 or TRBD2 (5 bases each). V was cut by 1 base and J by 10 bases, with 15 bases left in between. The CDR3 loop spans 14 amino acids. The germline V gene has CDR1 SGDLS and CDR2 YYNGEE. CDR3: CASSVSGAAREQFF. DNA for the CDR3: TGTGCCAGCAGCGTATCCGGGGCGGCGAGGGAGCAGTTCTTC. The full variable domain, in which reference TRBV9 and TRBJ2-1 provide the parts outside the CDR3, is DSGVTQTPKHLITATGQRVTLRCSPRSGDLSVYWYQQSLDQGLQFLIQYYNGEERAKGNILERFSAQQFPDLHSELNLSSLELGDSALYFCASSVSGAAREQFFGPGTRLTVL.

The V and J genes are TRBV11-2 and TRBJ1-2; no definite D call. Germline V gene sequence: CDR1 SGHAT, CDR2 FQNNGV. V was cut by 2 bases and J by 6 bases, with 7 bases left in between. The CDR3 length is 12 residues. The CDR3 DNA follows: TGTGCCAGCAGCTTATGGTCGGATGGCTACACCTTC. Translation: CASSLWSDGYTF.

V and J are TRBV7-9 and TRBJ2-7; D perhaps matches TRBD2 (5 bases). Trimming shortened V by 5 bases and J by 5 bases, and 13 bases separated the two germline ends. CDR1 is SEHNR and CDR2 is FQNEAQ in the germline V gene (reference sequence). The CDR3 totals 13 residues. The DNA for the CDR3 is TGTGCCAGCAGCCCTCCCGGGGATAACGAGCAGTACTTC. It specifies CASSPPGDNEQYF.

The chain uses TRBV5-8 and TRBJ1-2; no definite D call. The V and J ends lost 5 bases and 3 bases respectively, with 20 bases between them. The CDR3 length is 16 residues. Germline CDR1 reads SGHTS; CDR2 reads YDEGEE. In nucleotides, the CDR3 is TGTGCCAGCAGTTTTGGTCTATACATACCCCACTATGGCTACACCTTC. Protein product: CASSFGLYIPHYGYTF.

As concerns this clone: The junction differs from germline at one of its ends, possibly a read error. J is TRBJ1-2 and V is TRBV13, with TRBD1 as a possible D gene (6 bases). Germline CDR1 and CDR2: PRHDT and FYEKMQ (reference sequence). This CDR3 spans 14 amino acids. CDR3 protein: CASSLGRRGGGHTF. The CDR3 DNA follows: TGTGCCAGCAGTTTAGGCCGAAGGGGGGGTGGCCACACCTTC.

The count of this clone is one. The chain employs TRBV9 and TRBJ1-1, with D possibly TRBD1 on 5 matching bases. The V end was cut by 4 bases, the J end by 4 bases, with 11 bases between. Germline lookup yields CDR1 SGDLS and CDR2 YYNGEE. This CDR3 region has 13 residues. CDR3 in amino acids: CASSQVGGTEAFF. The CDR3 coding sequence is TGTGCCAGCAGCCAGGTCGGGGGCACTGAAGCTTTCTTT. Based on the CDR3 plus reference TRBV9 and TRBJ1-1, the full variable domain is DSGVTQTPKHLITATGQRVTLRCSPRSGDLSVYWYQQSLDQGLQFLIQYYNGEERAKGNILERFSAQQFPDLHSELNLSSLELGDSALYFCASSQVGGTEAFFGQGTRLTVV.

As to this clone: Germline is not matched at one junction end, which may reflect a read error. The same CDR3 also results from other DNA sequences found in this sample. The J gene is TRBJ2-7, the V gene TRBV28, with D possibly called TRBD1 or TRBD2 (5 bases each). CDR3 length: 15 residues. The germline V gene has CDR1 MDHEN and CDR2 SYDVKM. The chain's CDR3 is CATNYRDRGSYEQYF. For the CDR3, the DNA is TGTGCCACCAACTACCGGGACCGAGGCTCCTACGAGCAATACTTC.

This rearrangement joins TRBV11-2 to TRBJ1-2; D may be TRBD1 (5 bases). The CDR3 loop spans 14 amino acids. The V gene's germline CDR1 is SGHAT and CDR2 FQNNGV. Trimming pared 3 bases from V and 8 bases from J, leaving 16 bases between. In DNA form, the CDR3 reads TGTGCCAGCAGCTTCCTCCGGGGGGGAGGAGGCTACACCTTC. Residues: CASSFLRGGGGYTF.

The genes are TRBV27 and TRBJ1-1; 11 positions agree with TRBD1. The V gene's germline CDR1 is MNHEY and CDR2 SMNVEV (reference sequence). This CDR3 has 14 amino acids. V trimming: 5 bases; J trimming: 4 bases; junction bases outside the gene matches: 3. CDR3 DNA sequence: TGTGCCAGCAGTAGGACAGGGGGCGGCACTGAAGCTTTCTTT. It codes for CASSRTGGGTEAFF.

The chain employs TRBV19 and TRBJ1-2; no firm D call. Between the trimmed V and J ends, which lost 3 bases and 6 bases, there was a span of 11 bases. The CDR3 runs 13 residues. Germline lookup yields CDR1 LNHDA and CDR2 SQIVND (reference sequence). CDR3 protein: CASSIGQVNGYTF. For the CDR3, the DNA is TGTGCCAGTAGTATCGGGCAGGTTAATGGCTACACCTTC.

The chain has TRBV4-1 and TRBJ2-7, with D maybe TRBD2 (7 bases). The V end was cut by 0 bases, the J end by 5 bases, with 14 bases between. The CDR3 has 15 residues. Germline V gives CDR1 MGHRA, CDR2 YSYEKL. CDR3 bases: TGCGCCAGCAGCCAAGATCAAGGGGGGGGAAACGAGCAGTACTTC. This codes for CASSQDQGGGNEQYF.

The chain couples TRBV14 to TRBJ2-7, with 7 bases lining up with TRBD2. After removal of 4 bases from V and 6 bases from J, the junction contained 6 bases not matched to a gene. The CDR3 loop spans 13 amino acids. The germline V gene has CDR1 SGHDN and CDR2 FVKESK. The CDR3 spells CASSLWGGSEQYF. CDR3 DNA: TGTGCCAGCAGCCTTTGGGGCGGGAGCGAGCAGTACTTC. Supplemented by reference TRBV14 and TRBJ2-7, the full variable domain reads EAGVTQFPSHSVIEKGQTVTLRCDPISGHDNLYWYRRVMGKEIKFLLHFVKESKQDESGMPNNRFLAERTGGTYSTLKVQPAELEDSGVYFCASSLWGGSEQYFGPGTRLTVT.

The V gene is TRBV29-1, the J gene TRBJ2-7; TRBD1 matches at 8 bases. CDR3 length: 15 residues. CDR1 and CDR2 from the germline V gene are SQVTM and ANQGSEA. V lost 4 bases, J lost 4 bases, and 12 bases stayed unmatched. The CDR3 protein is CSVVRADRDIYEQYF. As DNA, the CDR3 is TGCAGCGTTGTGCGAGCGGACAGGGACATTTACGAGCAGTACTTC.

This clone was detected once. The chain employs TRBV7-9 and TRBJ1-1; D perhaps matches TRBD1 (6 bases). The length of the CDR3 is 12 residues. The V gene lost 5 bases and the J gene lost 5 bases, with 9 bases spanning the gap. Per the germline V gene, CDR1 is SEHNR and CDR2 is FQNEAQ (reference sequence). This CDR3 reads CASSGRGTEAFF. CDR3 coding DNA: TGTGCCAGCAGCGGCAGGGGAACTGAAGCTTTCTTT.

The rearrangement links TRBV19 to TRBJ2-4; perhaps TRBD2 as D (6 bases). CDR1 is LNHDA, CDR2 SQIVND, per germline (reference sequence). The CDR3 sequence is 15 residues long. Trimming shortened V by 3 bases and J by 6 bases, and 15 bases separated the two germline ends. The CDR3: CASSIQGLGGNIQYF. The DNA for the CDR3 is TGTGCCAGTAGTATCCAGGGATTGGGGGGAAACATTCAGTACTTC.

The chain is built from TRBV2 and TRBJ2-7, with D perhaps given as TRBD1 or TRBD2 (5 bases each). The CDR3 totals 15 residues. Germline assignment: CDR1 SNHLY and CDR2 FYNNEI. V was pared by 7 bases and J by 9 bases, with 25 bases between. CDR3 nucleotide sequence: TGTGCCAGCACCGAGGGTAAAGTGGCCCCTGGGGGGCAGTACTTC. It encodes CASTEGKVAPGGQYF.

This chain connects TRBV19 to TRBJ1-1; D remains ambiguous. The germline V gene has CDR1 LNHDA and CDR2 SQIVND (reference sequence). The CDR3 totals 13 residues. With 6 bases removed from V and 1 base from J, the gap between germline ends came to 9 bases. As DNA, the CDR3 is TGTGCCAGTAGGGCGGGCCGGAACACTGAAGCTTTCTTT. It codes for CASRAGRNTEAFF.